This passage covers 6 T cell receptor beta chains from one sample sequenced in a study of blood T cell repertoires in COVID-19. The protocol was immunoSEQ multiplex PCR, while the TCRdb copy is restricted to in-frame clones and leaves out a portion. The sample gives fewer than 200,000 clones, roughly nine tenths of which show up once; approximately 2% is in the top ten. Input material: peripheral blood. These receptors all stem from a man between 18 and 29 years old who had recovered from COVID-19.

This rearrangement joins TRBV6-5 to TRBJ1-1; TRBD1 is a possible D gene (5 bases). The germline V gene encodes CDR1 MNHEY and CDR2 SVGAGI. The V gene lost 11 bases and the J gene lost 4 bases, with 23 bases spanning the gap. The CDR3 is 15 residues long. In nucleotides, the CDR3 is TGTGCCTCCCCGGGGGTTTCCCTATTGAGCACTGAAGCTTTCTTT. As protein: CASPGVSLLSTEAFF.

The chain employs TRBV27 and TRBJ2-7, with D possibly matching TRBD1 (5 bases). Per the germline V gene, CDR1 is MNHEY and CDR2 is SMNVEV (reference sequence). Between the trimmed V and J ends, which lost 6 bases and 0 bases, there was a span of 12 bases. This CDR3 has 14 amino acids. The CDR3 DNA is TGTGCCAGCAGGAGTTGGGGCAGCTCCTACGAGCAGTACTTC. It specifies CASRSWGSSYEQYF.

J is TRBJ2-3 and V is TRBV6-5, with 11 positions matching TRBD2. V lost 4 bases to trimming and J lost 5 bases; unmatched junction nucleotides: 2. The CDR3 loop spans 14 amino acids. Germline CDR1 MNHEY, CDR2 SVGAGI. This chain's CDR3 is CASSSGLAGDTQYF. The CDR3 region has the DNA TGTGCCAGCAGTTCAGGACTAGCGGGAGATACGCAGTATTTT.

V is TRBV19 and J is TRBJ2-7, with 7 nucleotides matching TRBD2. Germline values: CDR1 LNHDA, CDR2 SQIVND (reference sequence). V trimming: 3 bases; J trimming: 0 bases; junction bases outside the gene matches: 2. This CDR3 contains 14 residues. CDR3 protein: CASSMGGSSYEQYF. CDR3 sequence (DNA): TGTGCCAGTAGTATGGGCGGGAGCTCCTACGAGCAGTACTTC.

This clone was detected once. The gene calls are TRBV18 and TRBJ1-6, with D tentatively TRBD1 (5 bases). Trimming stripped 3 bases from V and 6 bases from J, with 9 bases between. Germline V lookup: CDR1 KGHSH, CDR2 LQKENI. CDR3 size: 14 residues. The CDR3 DNA sequence: TGTGCCAGCTCACCCGGACACACTAATTCACCCCTCCACTTT. Amino acids: CASSPGHTNSPLHF. Variable domain in full (rest from reference TRBV18 and TRBJ1-6): NAGVMQNPRHLVRRRGQEARLRCSPMKGHSHVYWYRQLPEEGLKFMVYLQKENIIDESGMPKERFSAEFPKEGPSILRIQQVVRGDSAAYFCASSPGHTNSPLHFGNGTRLTVT.

This clone has a single count. The genes are TRBV5-1 and TRBJ2-5, with no clear D. Germline loops: CDR1 SGHRS, CDR2 YFSETQ. CDR3 length: 11 residues. V was pared by 8 bases and J by 4 bases, with 9 bases between. CDR3 loop: CASSITETQYF. Here the CDR3 DNA reads TGCGCCAGTTCTATCACAGAGACCCAGTACTTC. The full variable domain, rest sourced from reference TRBV5-1 and TRBJ2-5, is KAGVTQTPRYLIKTRGQQVTLSCSPISGHRSVSWYQQTPGQGLQFLFEYFSETQRNKGNFPGRFSGRQFSNSRSEMNVSTLELGDSALYLCASSITETQYFGPGTRLLVL.